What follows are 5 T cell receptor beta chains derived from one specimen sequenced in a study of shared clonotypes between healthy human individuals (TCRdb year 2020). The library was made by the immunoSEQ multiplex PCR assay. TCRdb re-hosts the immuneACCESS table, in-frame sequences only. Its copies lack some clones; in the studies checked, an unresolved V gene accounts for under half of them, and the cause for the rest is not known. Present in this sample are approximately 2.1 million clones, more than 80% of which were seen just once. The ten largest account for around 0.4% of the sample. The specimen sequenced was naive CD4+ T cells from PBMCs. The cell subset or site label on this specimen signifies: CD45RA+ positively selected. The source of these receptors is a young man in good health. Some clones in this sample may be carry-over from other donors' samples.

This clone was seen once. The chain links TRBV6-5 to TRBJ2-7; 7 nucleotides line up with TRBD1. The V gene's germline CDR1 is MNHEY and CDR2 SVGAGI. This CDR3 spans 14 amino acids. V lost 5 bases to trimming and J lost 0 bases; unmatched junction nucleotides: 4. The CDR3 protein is CASSARDSSYEQYF. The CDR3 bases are TGTGCCAGCAGTGCCCGGGACAGCTCCTACGAGCAGTACTTC.

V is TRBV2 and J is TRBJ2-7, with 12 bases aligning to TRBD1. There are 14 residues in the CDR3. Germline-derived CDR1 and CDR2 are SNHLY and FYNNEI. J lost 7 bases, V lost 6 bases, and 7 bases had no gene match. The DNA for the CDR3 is TGTGCCAGCAGCCCGGGACAGGGGGCGTCAGAGCAGTACTTC. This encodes CASSPGQGASEQYF.

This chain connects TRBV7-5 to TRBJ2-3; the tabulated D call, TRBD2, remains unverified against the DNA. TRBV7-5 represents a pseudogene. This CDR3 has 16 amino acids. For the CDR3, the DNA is TGTGTCAGAAGCTTAGTGGGCGGGAGCAGCACAGATACGCAGTATTTT. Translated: CVRSLVGGSSTDTQYF.

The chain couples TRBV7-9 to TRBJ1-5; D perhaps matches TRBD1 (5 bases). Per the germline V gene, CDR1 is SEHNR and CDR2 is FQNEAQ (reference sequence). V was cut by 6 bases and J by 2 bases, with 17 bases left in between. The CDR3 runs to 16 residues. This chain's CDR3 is CASSRGLGQGNQPQHF. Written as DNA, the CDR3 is TGTGCCAGCAGTCGAGGTCTGGGGCAAGGCAATCAGCCCCAGCATTTT.

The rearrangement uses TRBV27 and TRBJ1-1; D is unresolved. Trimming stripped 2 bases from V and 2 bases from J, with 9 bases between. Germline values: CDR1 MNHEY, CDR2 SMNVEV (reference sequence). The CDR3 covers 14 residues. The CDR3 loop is CASSLNRLNTEAFF. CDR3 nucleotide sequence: TGTGCCAGCAGTTTAAACAGACTTAACACTGAAGCTTTCTTT.